This T cell receptor beta chain appears in the sequencing data of a study of blood T cell repertoires in COVID-19. Measured with immunoSEQ multiplex PCR; TCRdb has only the in-frame clones, and not every one. There are tens of thousands of clones in the sample; around 83% occur only once, and 10% to 13% lies in the top ten. Germline V gene lookup returns CDR1 SGHRS and CDR2 YFSETQ. This CDR3 is built from 14 residues. V lost 4 bases to trimming and J lost 4 bases; unmatched junction nucleotides: 5. This clone was detected a few times. The sample taken for sequencing was peripheral blood. The TCR comes from a man in his fifties or sixties with COVID-19, enrolled during active disease. The chain recombines TRBV5-1 with TRBJ1-5; 7 bases line up with TRBD1. CDR3 bases: TGCGCCAGCAGCGTAGGGACAGATAATCAGCCCCAGCATTTT. Translating gives CASSVGTDNQPQHF. Looking up the rest from reference TRBV5-1 and TRBJ1-5 gives the full variable domain: KAGVTQTPRYLIKTRGQQVTLSCSPISGHRSVSWYQQTPGQGLQFLFEYFSETQRNKGNFPGRFSGRQFSNSRSEMNVSTLELGDSALYLCASSVGTDNQPQHFGDGTRLSIL.